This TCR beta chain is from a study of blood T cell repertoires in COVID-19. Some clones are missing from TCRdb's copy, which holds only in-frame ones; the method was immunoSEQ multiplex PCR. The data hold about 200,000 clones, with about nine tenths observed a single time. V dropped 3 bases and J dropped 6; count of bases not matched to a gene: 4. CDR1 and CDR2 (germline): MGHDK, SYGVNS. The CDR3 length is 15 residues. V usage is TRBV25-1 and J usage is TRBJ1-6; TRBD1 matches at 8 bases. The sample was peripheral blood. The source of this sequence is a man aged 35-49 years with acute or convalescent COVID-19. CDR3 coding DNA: TGTGCCAGCAGTGATATCCAGGGGGCTAATTCACCCCTCCACTTT. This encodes CASSDIQGANSPLHF.